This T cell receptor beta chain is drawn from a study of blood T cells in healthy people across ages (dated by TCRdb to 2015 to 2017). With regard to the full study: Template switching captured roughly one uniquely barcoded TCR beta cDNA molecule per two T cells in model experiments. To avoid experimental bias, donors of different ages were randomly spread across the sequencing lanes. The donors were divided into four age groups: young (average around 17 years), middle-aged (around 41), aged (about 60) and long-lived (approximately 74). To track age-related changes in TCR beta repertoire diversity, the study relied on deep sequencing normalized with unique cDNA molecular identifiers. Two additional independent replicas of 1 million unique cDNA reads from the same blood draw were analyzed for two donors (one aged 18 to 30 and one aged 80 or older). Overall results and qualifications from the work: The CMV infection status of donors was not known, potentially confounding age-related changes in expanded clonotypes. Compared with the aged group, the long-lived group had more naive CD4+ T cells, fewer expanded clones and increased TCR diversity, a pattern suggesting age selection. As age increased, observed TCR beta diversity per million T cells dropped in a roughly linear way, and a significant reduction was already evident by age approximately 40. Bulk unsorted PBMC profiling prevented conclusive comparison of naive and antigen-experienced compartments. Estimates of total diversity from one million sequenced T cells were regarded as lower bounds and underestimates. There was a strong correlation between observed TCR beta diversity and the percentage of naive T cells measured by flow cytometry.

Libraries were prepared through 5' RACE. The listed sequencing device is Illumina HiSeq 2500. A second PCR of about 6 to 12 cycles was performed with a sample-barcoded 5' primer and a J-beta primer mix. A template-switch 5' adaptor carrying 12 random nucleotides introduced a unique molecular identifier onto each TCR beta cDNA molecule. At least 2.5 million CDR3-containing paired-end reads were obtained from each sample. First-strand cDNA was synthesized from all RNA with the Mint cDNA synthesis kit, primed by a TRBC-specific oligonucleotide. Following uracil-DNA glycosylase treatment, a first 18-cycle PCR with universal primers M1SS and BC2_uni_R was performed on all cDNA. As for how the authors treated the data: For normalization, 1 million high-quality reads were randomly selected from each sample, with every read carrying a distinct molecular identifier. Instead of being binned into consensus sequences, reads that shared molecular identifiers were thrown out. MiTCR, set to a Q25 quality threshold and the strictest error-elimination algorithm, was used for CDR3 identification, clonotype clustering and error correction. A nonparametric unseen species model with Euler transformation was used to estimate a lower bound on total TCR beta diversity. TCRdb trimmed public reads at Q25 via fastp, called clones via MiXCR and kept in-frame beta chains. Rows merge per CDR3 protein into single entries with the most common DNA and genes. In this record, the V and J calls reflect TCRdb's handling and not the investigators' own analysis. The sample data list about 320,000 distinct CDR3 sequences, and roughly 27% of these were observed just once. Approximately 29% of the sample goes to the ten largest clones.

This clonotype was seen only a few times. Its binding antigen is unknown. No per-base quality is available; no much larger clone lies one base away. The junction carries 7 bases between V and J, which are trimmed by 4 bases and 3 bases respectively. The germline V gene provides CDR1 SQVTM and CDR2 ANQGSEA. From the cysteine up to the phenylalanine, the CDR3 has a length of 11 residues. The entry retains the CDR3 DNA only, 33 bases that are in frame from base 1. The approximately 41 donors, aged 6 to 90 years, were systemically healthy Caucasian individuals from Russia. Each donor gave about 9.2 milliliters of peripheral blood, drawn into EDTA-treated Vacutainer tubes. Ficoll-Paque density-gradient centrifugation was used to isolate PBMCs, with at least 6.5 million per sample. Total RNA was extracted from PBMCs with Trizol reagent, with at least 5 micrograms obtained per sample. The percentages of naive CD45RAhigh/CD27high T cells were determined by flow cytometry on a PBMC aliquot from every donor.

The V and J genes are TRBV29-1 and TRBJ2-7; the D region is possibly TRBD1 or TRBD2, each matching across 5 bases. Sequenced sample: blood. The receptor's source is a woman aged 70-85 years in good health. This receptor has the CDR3 CSVAGGYEQYF. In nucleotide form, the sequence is TGCAGCGTTGCTGGGGGCTACGAGCAGTACTTC.